This record looks at one T cell receptor beta chain sequence and its context. The V gene end was trimmed by 2 bases and the J gene end by 1 base; junction bases not matched to a gene: 6. There are 15 residues in the CDR3. Germline CDR1 is DFQATT and CDR2 is SNEGSKA (reference sequence). The data belong to a study of CD8 T cells in Susac syndrome. RNA in amounts of about 0.5 to 1 ug was reverse transcribed with random hexamers. Amplification of the TCR beta CDR3 was carried out by immunoSEQ multiplex PCR, which spanned a total of 54 Vbeta and 13 Jbeta segments. TCRdb reprocessed the immunoSEQ multiplex PCR reads via MiXCR and lists one record per CDR3 protein. Of about 110,000 distinct CDR3 sequences detected, roughly 95% appear once; the ten largest clones hold approximately 0.093%.

This receptor was taken from a human donor in good health. Sequencing was performed on CD4+ T cells from PBMCs. The chain recombines TRBV20-1 with TRBJ1-2; TRBD1 matches at 8 bases. The CDR3 spells CSARPTGVGNYGYTF. Here the CDR3 DNA reads TGCAGTGCTAGACCGACAGGGGTGGGTAACTATGGCTACACCTTC.